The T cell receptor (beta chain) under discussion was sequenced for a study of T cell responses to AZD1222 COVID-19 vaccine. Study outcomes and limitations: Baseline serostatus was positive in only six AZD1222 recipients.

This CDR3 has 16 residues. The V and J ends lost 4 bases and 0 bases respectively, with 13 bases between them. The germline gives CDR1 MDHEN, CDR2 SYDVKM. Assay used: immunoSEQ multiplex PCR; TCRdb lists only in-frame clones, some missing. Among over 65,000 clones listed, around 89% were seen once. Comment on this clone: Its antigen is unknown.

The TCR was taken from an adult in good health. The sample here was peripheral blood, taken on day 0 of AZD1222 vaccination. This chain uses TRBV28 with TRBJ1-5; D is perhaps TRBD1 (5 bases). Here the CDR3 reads CASSSTGTGSNQPQHF. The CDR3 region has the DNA TGTGCCAGCAGTTCCACCGGGACGGGTAGCAATCAGCCCCAGCATTTT.